The 11 T cell receptor beta chains given below trace back to one sample, sequenced in a study of blood T cell repertoires in COVID-19. TCRdb keeps only in-frame clones here, not all; method: immunoSEQ multiplex PCR. Of about 200,000 clones in the sample, around 83% are singletons; the top ten hold roughly 10%. The sequenced sample consisted of peripheral blood. Every receptor here comes from a woman in her fifties or sixties with COVID-19, enrolled during active disease.

The chain uses TRBV7-9 and TRBJ1-5, with D unresolved. The V and J ends lost 2 bases and 4 bases respectively, with 9 bases between them. CDR3 length: 14 amino acids. Per the germline V gene, CDR1 is SEHNR and CDR2 is FQNEAQ (reference sequence). The CDR3 reads CASSLMGENQPQHF. The DNA for the CDR3 is TGTGCCAGCAGCTTAATGGGCGAAAATCAGCCCCAGCATTTT.

CDR3 sequence: CASSKSDGFNEKLFF. The CDR3 coding sequence is TGTGCCAGCAGCAAAAGCGACGGGTTTAATGAAAAACTGTTTTTT. This chain connects TRBV21-1 to TRBJ1-4. TRBV21-1 constitutes a pseudogene. The CDR3 is 15 residues long.

This clone was seen more than once but under ten times. The chain has TRBV30 and TRBJ1-5, with a possible D match to TRBD1 (5 bases). The CDR3 spans 15 residues. V lost 3 bases and J 1 base, leaving 13 bases between the germline ends. Germline lookup yields CDR1 GTSNPN and CDR2 SVGIG (reference sequence). This CDR3 is CAWSAVGGSNQPQHF. The CDR3 DNA reads as TGTGCCTGGAGCGCCGTGGGGGGGAGCAATCAGCCCCAGCATTTT.

The genes are TRBV5-5 and TRBJ1-4; no definite D call. The germline V and J ends were trimmed by 0 bases and 1 base, with 19 bases remaining between them. CDR1 SGHKS and CDR2 YYEKEE come from the germline V gene (reference sequence). The CDR3 runs to 19 residues. As DNA, the CDR3 is TGTGCCAGCAGCTTGGCCCCGCAAGGAGGATTGGAAACTAATGAAAAACTGTTTTTT. Translated: CASSLAPQGGLETNEKLFF.

This clone has only one observation. The V call is TRBV19, the J call TRBJ1-1; D unresolved. V lost 6 bases, J lost 1 base, and 9 bases lay in between. Germline CDR1 and CDR2: LNHDA and SQIVND (reference sequence). The CDR3 is made up of 13 amino acids. The CDR3 DNA reads as TGTGCCAGTAGCGAGGTTCGGAACACTGAAGCTTTCTTT. Translation gives CASSEVRNTEAFF.

The V call is TRBV11-3, the J call TRBJ2-7; possible D gene TRBD1, 8 bases. Trimming cost V 4 bases and J 7 bases, with 17 bases left between them. The CDR3 is 14 amino acids. Germline V gene lookup returns CDR1 SGHNT and CDR2 YENEEA. CDR3 coding DNA: TGTGCCAGCAGCTCGATTACAGGGGGGGCGGAGCAGTACTTC. This encodes CASSSITGGAEQYF. The full variable domain, completed using reference TRBV11-3 and TRBJ2-7, is EAGVVQSPRYKIIEKKQPVAFWCNPISGHNTLYWYLQNLGQGPELLIRYENEEAVDDSQLPKDRFSAERLKGVDSTLKIQPAELGDSAVYLCASSSITGGAEQYFGPGTRLTVT.

This chain links TRBV28 with TRBJ1-1; perhaps TRBD1 as D (5 bases). The germline V gene has CDR1 MDHEN and CDR2 SYDVKM. The CDR3 sequence is 13 residues long. Trimming stripped 7 bases from V and 5 bases from J, with 14 bases between. CDR3 amino acids: CASIEGRRTEAFF. For the CDR3, the DNA is TGTGCCAGCATCGAGGGGAGGAGGACTGAAGCTTTCTTT. Full variable domain (outside the CDR3, taken from reference TRBV28 and TRBJ1-1): DVKVTQSSRYLVKRTGEKVFLECVQDMDHENMFWYRQDPGLGLRLIYFSYDVKMKEKGDIPEGYSVSREKKERFSLILESASTNQTSMYLCASIEGRRTEAFFGQGTRLTVV.

The chain links TRBV2 to TRBJ1-1, with TRBD1 as a possible D gene (5 bases). The CDR3 loop spans 14 amino acids. Looked up from germline, CDR1 is SNHLY and CDR2 is FYNNEI. Deletions cut 8 bases from V and 1 base from J, with 14 bases between. The CDR3 sequence: CASRGRAANTEAFF. The DNA of the CDR3 is TGTGCCAGCCGGGGGAGGGCGGCGAACACTGAAGCTTTCTTT.

The rearrangement uses TRBV29-1 and TRBJ1-2; 8 nucleotides align to TRBD1. CDR3 length: 13 residues. Trimming at V came to 3 bases and at J to 6 bases, leaving 6 bases not matched to a gene. CDR1 and CDR2 (germline): SQVTM, ANQGSEA. CDR3 residues: CSVDKRTGHGYTF. The CDR3 coding sequence is TGCAGCGTTGATAAAAGGACAGGGCATGGCTACACCTTC.

The V gene is TRBV7-3, the J gene TRBJ1-1, with 7 bases aligning to TRBD1. The V gene end was trimmed by 1 base and the J gene end by 3 bases; junction bases not matched to a gene: 2. The CDR3 runs to 14 residues. Germline-derived CDR1 and CDR2 are SGHTA and FQGTGA. This CDR3 reads CASSLKGADTEAFF. CDR3 DNA sequence: TGTGCCAGCAGCTTAAAGGGGGCGGACACTGAAGCTTTCTTT.

The chain is built from TRBV14 and TRBJ2-5, with 10 positions matching TRBD2. The CDR3 is made up of 18 amino acids. V shed 0 bases, J shed 3 bases, and the junction held 10 bases outside the gene matches. Per germline, CDR1 SGHDN and CDR2 FVKESK. CDR3 loop: CASSQEMGSGGSKETQYF. The CDR3 DNA follows: TGTGCCAGCAGCCAAGAGATGGGTAGCGGGGGGTCTAAAGAGACCCAGTACTTC.